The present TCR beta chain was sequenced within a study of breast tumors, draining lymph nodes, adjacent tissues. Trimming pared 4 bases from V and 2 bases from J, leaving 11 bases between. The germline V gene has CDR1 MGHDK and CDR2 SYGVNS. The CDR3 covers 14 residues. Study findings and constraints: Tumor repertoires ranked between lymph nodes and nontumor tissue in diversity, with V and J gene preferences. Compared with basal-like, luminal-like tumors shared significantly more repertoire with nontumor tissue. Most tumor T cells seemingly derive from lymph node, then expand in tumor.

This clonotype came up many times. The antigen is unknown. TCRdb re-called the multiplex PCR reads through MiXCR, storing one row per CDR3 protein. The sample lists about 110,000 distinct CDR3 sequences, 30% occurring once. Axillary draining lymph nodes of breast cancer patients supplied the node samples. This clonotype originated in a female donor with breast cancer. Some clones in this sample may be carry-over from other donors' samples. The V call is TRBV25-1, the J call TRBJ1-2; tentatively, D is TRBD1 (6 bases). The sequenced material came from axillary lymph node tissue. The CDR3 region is CASSAIDRNYGYTF. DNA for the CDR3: TGTGCCAGCAGTGCGATAGACAGGAACTATGGCTACACCTTC.